This T cell receptor (beta chain) was sequenced in a study of control samples from healthy donors and cancer patients. Per germline, CDR1 MRHNA and CDR2 SNTAGT. Trimming took 10 bases from V and 2 from J, leaving 19 bases between them. This CDR3 spans 15 amino acids. Sequencing used immunoSEQ multiplex PCR; TCRdb keeps in-frame clones, though not all of them. The table has 210,000 or so clones, approximately 91% seen once; the top ten hold 1.5% to 2%. The TCR originated in a man aged 25-45 years in good health. V is TRBV6-4 and J is TRBJ2-3; D gene unclear. Input material: blood. The CDR3 is CAIPVPTWVTDTQYF. For the CDR3, the DNA is TGTGCCATCCCCGTACCGACTTGGGTCACAGATACGCAGTATTTT.